These T cell receptor beta chains were read from a single sample in a study of OX40 agonist ivuxolimab in advanced cancers. TCRdb's copy holds only in-frame clones and misses some; the assay was immunoSEQ multiplex PCR. The sample has 6,400 or so clones; around 77% are singletons. The starting material was CD4+ or CD8+ T cells sorted from blood, obtained in a trial of the OX40 agonist ivuxolimab. All receptors derive from an adult with an advanced solid tumor such as melanoma, head and neck, liver or kidney cancer. CDR3s include the opening cysteine and the closing phenylalanine or tryptophan. The D gene is left open where the match is weak. Not every row has a clone size; where given, it reads once, few, many or a size class.

TRBV4-1	-	TRBJ1-6	-	CASSHAGANSPLHF	TGCGCCAGCAGCCACGCCGGAGCGAATTCACCCCTCCACTTT
TRBV19	-	TRBJ2-1	-	CASSIGGESYNEQFF	TGTGCCAGTAGTATCGGTGGAGAAAGCTACAATGAGCAGTTCTTC
TRBV6-6	-	TRBJ2-1	TRBD1	CASNPQDRLNEQFF	TGTGCCAGCAATCCTCAGGACAGGCTCAATGAGCAGTTCTTC
TRBV27	-	TRBJ2-7	-	CAGSAQTASYEQYF	TGTGCCGGCAGTGCTCAGACAGCTTCCTACGAGCAGTACTTC
TRBV28	-	TRBJ1-5	-	CASSLWQGDQPQHF	TGTGCCAGCAGTTTATGGCAGGGAGATCAGCCCCAGCATTTT
TRBV6-5	-	TRBJ1-2	TRBD1	CASTPPGQTYGYTF	TGTGCCAGCACTCCCCCGGGACAGACCTATGGCTACACCTTC
TRBV7-2	-	TRBJ2-7	-	CASSFRAANNEQYF	TGTGCCAGCAGTTTTCGGGCCGCTAATAACGAGCAGTACTTC
TRBV21-1	-	TRBJ1-4	-	CATGTRLLEKLFF	TGTGCCACCGGGACACGTTTATTAGAAAAACTGTTTTTT
TRBV5-1	few	TRBJ1-3	-	CASSSDSQSSGNTIYF	TGCGCCAGCAGCTCGGACAGCCAGAGCTCTGGAAACACCATATATTTT
TRBV19	-	TRBJ1-2	TRBD1	CASSLLPGQGTRSDGYTF	TGTGCCAGTAGTCTTCTCCCGGGACAGGGGACCCGTTCGGATGGCTACACCTTC
TRBV15	-	TRBJ2-6	-	CATSRDRGAGANVLTF	TGTGCCACCAGCAGAGATCGAGGCGCTGGGGCCAACGTCCTGACTTTC
TRBV5-1	-	TRBJ2-1	-	CASSGNGGEQFF	TGCGCCAGCAGCGGGAACGGGGGTGAGCAGTTCTTC
TRBV9	-	TRBJ2-7	TRBD1	CASSYGDSTTYEQYF	TGTGCCAGCAGCTACGGGGACAGCACTACCTACGAGCAGTACTTC
TRBV11-3	-	TRBJ2-5	TRBD1	CASSLGDSQETQYF	TGTGCCAGCAGCTTAGGGGACAGCCAAGAGACCCAGTACTTC
TRBV9	-	TRBJ1-1	-	CASTTDAGDGTEAFF	TGTGCCAGCACCACCGATGCAGGGGATGGGACTGAAGCTTTCTTT
TRBV5-6	-	TRBJ2-2	-	CASSPGHINTGELFF	TGTGCCAGCAGCCCGGGACATATTAACACCGGGGAGCTGTTTTTT
TRBV4-3	-	TRBJ2-7	-	CASSQDTGRTDEQYF	TGCGCCAGCAGCCAAGATACAGGGCGGACGGACGAGCAGTACTTC
TRBV27	large	TRBJ2-3	TRBD2	CASSSRTSWTDTQYF	TGTGCCAGCAGTTCGAGGACTAGTTGGACAGATACGCAGTATTTT
TRBV19	few	TRBJ1-5	-	CASSLSYSNQPQHF	TGTGCCAGTAGCCTATCTTATAGCAATCAGCCCCAGCATTTT
TRBV6-5	-	TRBJ1-1	-	CASSYSTKEAFF	TGTGCCAGCAGTTACTCAACAAAAGAAGCTTTCTTT
TRBV7-9	-	TRBJ2-5	-	CASSFQSQETQYF	TGTGCCAGCAGCTTCCAAAGTCAAGAGACCCAGTACTTC
TRBV9	once	TRBJ1-2	-	CASSVEGGGDYGYTF	TGTGCCAGCAGCGTAGAGGGGGGTGGTGACTATGGCTACACCTTC
TRBV13	-	TRBJ2-2	-	CASSPTNGFENTGELFF	TGTGCCAGCAGCCCGACTAACGGGTTTGAGAACACCGGGGAGCTGTTTTTT
TRBV6-5	-	TRBJ1-5	-	CASSYSAGGNNQPQHF	TGTGCCAGCAGTTACTCGGCGGGGGGCAACAATCAGCCCCAGCATTTT
TRBV27	-	TRBJ1-2	-	CASSSGGGFGYTF	TGTGCCAGCAGTTCCGGCGGGGGTTTTGGCTACACCTTC
TRBV27	-	TRBJ2-1	-	CASSSGTGPYNEQFF	TGTGCCAGCAGTTCTGGAACAGGGCCATACAATGAGCAGTTCTTC
TRBV15	-	TRBJ2-7	-	CATSIGHSYEQYF	TGTGCCACCAGCATCGGACACTCCTACGAGCAGTACTTC
TRBV2	-	TRBJ1-5	-	CASGSGGQGAEYSNQPQHF	TGTGCCAGCGGCTCTGGAGGGCAAGGGGCGGAATATAGCAATCAGCCCCAGCATTTT
TRBV5-4	-	TRBJ2-5	-	CASSLGRTQYF	TGTGCCAGCAGCTTAGGTAGAACCCAGTACTTC
TRBV11-3	-	TRBJ2-7	-	CASSLGEGDDYEQYF	TGTGCCAGCAGCTTAGGGGAGGGGGACGACTACGAGCAGTACTTC
TRBV28	-	TRBJ2-1	-	CASRVTSYYEQFF	TGTGCCAGCAGGGTTACTAGTTACTATGAGCAGTTCTTC
TRBV19	few	TRBJ2-2	TRBD1	CASSIARGSGELFF	TGTGCCAGTAGTATAGCCAGGGGGAGTGGGGAGCTGTTTTTT
TRBV7-3	once	TRBJ2-3	TRBD2	CASSLGVTSGTDTQYF	TGTGCCAGCAGCTTAGGGGTGACTAGCGGTACAGATACGCAGTATTTT
TRBV6-1	-	TRBJ1-6	TRBD1	CASSSDRGLSPLHF	TGTGCCAGCAGCTCGGACAGGGGGCTTTCACCCCTCCACTTT
TRBV25-1	-	TRBJ1-1	TRBD1	CASGPGQGAEAFF	TGTGCCAGCGGTCCGGGACAGGGCGCTGAAGCTTTCTTT
TRBV4-1	-	TRBJ2-3	-	CASSTAGWTDTQYF	TGCGCCAGCAGTACCGCGGGGTGGACAGATACGCAGTATTTT
TRBV6-5	-	TRBJ2-6	TRBD1	CASRWTGGSGANVLTF	TGTGCCAGCCGTTGGACAGGGGGCTCTGGGGCCAACGTCCTGACTTTC
TRBV6-4	-	TRBJ2-1	-	CASSDSGLSSYNEQFF	TGTGCCAGCAGTGACTCAGGGCTCAGCTCCTACAATGAGCAGTTCTTC
TRBV5-6	few	TRBJ1-2	-	CASSAQESYGYTF	TGTGCCAGCAGCGCGCAAGAAAGCTATGGCTACACCTTC
TRBV27	-	TRBJ2-5	-	CASSLMTAQETQYF	TGTGCCAGCAGTTTAATGACAGCTCAAGAGACCCAGTACTTC
TRBV7-9	-	TRBJ2-5	-	CASSSTDPGRSQETQYF	TGTGCCAGCAGCTCTACCGACCCGGGACGTAGCCAAGAGACCCAGTACTTC
TRBV7-2	-	TRBJ1-2	TRBD1	CASSSWTGLNYGYTF	TGTGCCAGCAGCTCTTGGACAGGGTTGAACTATGGCTACACCTTC
TRBV11-1	-	TRBJ1-2	TRBD1	CASRGATGKGYGYTF	TGTGCCAGCAGGGGGGCGACAGGGAAAGGCTATGGCTACACCTTC
TRBV7-9	-	TRBJ1-2	-	CASSLPGVWYGYTF	TGTGCCAGCAGCCTCCCCGGGGTTTGGTATGGCTACACCTTC
TRBV28	-	TRBJ2-1	TRBD2	CASSLRPSGNEQFF	TGTGCCAGCAGTTTAAGGCCTAGCGGCAATGAGCAGTTCTTC
TRBV27	-	TRBJ2-7	-	CASSAQTVSYEQYF	TGTGCCAGCAGTGCTCAGACAGTTTCCTACGAGCAGTACTTC
TRBV27	-	TRBJ2-6	-	CASSRKLQSRANVLTF	TGTGCCAGCAGTCGAAAGCTACAAAGTCGGGCCAACGTCCTGACTTTC
TRBV2	-	TRBJ2-1	-	CASTHTTYNEQFF	TGTGCCAGCACCCACACTACCTACAATGAGCAGTTCTTC
TRBV14	-	TRBJ2-5	TRBD1	CASSHGQGARETQYF	TGTGCCAGCAGCCACGGACAGGGGGCGCGGGAGACCCAGTACTTC
TRBV11-3	-	TRBJ1-1	-	CASSWDNTEAFF	TGTGCCAGCAGCTGGGACAACACTGAAGCTTTCTTT
TRBV7-2	few	TRBJ1-2	-	CASSLAFLGDGYTF	TGTGCCAGCAGCTTAGCGTTCTTGGGTGATGGCTACACCTTC
TRBV27	-	TRBJ2-7	TRBD1	CASSYLQGASYEQYF	TGTGCCAGCAGTTACCTGCAGGGGGCCTCCTACGAGCAGTACTTC
TRBV29-1	-	TRBJ1-3	TRBD1	CSVHDGTGSGNTIYF	TGCAGCGTTCACGACGGGACAGGGAGTGGAAACACCATATATTTT
TRBV4-1	-	TRBJ2-1	TRBD1	CASSQDWDRASSYNEQFF	TGCGCCAGCAGCCAAGATTGGGACAGGGCCAGCTCCTACAATGAGCAGTTCTTC
TRBV7-9	-	TRBJ2-3	-	CASSFAGERDTQYF	TGTGCCAGCAGTTTCGCCGGGGAAAGGGATACGCAGTATTTT
TRBV4-1	few	TRBJ2-7	-	CASSQDTEDAYEQYF	TGCGCCAGCAGCCAAGATACGGAGGACGCCTACGAGCAGTACTTC
TRBV2	-	TRBJ2-7	-	CASSEAPPGILYEQYF	TGTGCCAGCAGTGAAGCACCCCCCGGGATACTATACGAGCAGTACTTC